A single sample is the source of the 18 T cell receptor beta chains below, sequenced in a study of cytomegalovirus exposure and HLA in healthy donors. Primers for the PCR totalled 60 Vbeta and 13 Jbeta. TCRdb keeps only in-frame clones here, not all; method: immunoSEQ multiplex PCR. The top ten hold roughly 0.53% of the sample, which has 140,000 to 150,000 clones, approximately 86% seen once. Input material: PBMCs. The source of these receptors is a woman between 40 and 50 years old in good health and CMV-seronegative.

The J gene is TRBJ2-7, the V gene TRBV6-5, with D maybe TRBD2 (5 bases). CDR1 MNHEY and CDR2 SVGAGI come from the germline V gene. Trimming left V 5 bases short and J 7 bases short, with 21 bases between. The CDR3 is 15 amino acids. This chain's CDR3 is CASSPRIGLLEEQYF. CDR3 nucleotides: TGTGCCAGCAGTCCTCGTATAGGACTTTTGGAGGAGCAGTACTTC.

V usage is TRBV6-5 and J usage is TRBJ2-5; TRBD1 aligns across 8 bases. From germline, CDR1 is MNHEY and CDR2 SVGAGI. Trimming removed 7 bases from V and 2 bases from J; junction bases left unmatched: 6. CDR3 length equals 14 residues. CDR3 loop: CASKATGGQETQYF. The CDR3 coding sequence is TGTGCCAGCAAAGCCACAGGGGGACAAGAGACCCAGTACTTC.

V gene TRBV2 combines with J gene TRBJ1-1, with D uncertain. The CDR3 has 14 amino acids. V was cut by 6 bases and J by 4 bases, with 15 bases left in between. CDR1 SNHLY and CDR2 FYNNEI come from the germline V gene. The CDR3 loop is CASRAYSGSTEAFF. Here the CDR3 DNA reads TGTGCCAGCAGAGCTTACAGCGGAAGCACTGAAGCTTTCTTT.

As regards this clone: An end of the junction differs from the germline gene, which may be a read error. CDR3 amino acids: CSSSLRQDNEQFF. The CDR3 DNA reads TGTTCCAGCAGCTTACGACAGGACAATGAGCAGTTCTTC. The V call is TRBV7-9, the J call TRBJ2-1, with a tentative D call TRBD1 (6 bases). The germline gives CDR1 SEHNR, CDR2 FQNEAQ (reference sequence). This CDR3 region has 13 residues.

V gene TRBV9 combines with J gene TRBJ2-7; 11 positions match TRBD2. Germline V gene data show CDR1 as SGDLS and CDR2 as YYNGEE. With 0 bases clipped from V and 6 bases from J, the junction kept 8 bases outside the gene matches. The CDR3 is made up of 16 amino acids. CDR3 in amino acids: CASSVGMGTSGGEQYF. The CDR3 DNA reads TGTGCCAGCAGCGTAGGGATGGGGACTAGCGGTGGCGAGCAGTACTTC.

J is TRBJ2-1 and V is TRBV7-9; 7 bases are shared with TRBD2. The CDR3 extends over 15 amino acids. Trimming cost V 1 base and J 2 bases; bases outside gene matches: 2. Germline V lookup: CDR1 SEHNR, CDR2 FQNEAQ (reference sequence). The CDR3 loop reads CASSLVAGAYNEQFF. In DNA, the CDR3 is TGTGCCAGCAGCTTAGTTGCGGGAGCCTACAATGAGCAGTTCTTC.

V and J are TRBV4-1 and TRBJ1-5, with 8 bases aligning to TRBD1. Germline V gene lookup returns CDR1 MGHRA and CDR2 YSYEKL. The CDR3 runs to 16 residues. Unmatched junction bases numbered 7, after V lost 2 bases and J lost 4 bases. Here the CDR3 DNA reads TGCGCCAGCAGCCAAATGACAGGGGTTCGAAATCAGCCCCAGCATTTT. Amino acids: CASSQMTGVRNQPQHF.

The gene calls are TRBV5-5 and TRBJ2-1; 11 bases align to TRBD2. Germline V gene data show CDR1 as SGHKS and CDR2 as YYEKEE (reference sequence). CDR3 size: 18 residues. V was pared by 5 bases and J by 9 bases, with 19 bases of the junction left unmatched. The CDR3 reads CASRTLLAGVTKGGEQFF. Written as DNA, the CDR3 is TGTGCCAGCAGGACCCTACTAGCGGGAGTCACTAAGGGTGGTGAGCAGTTCTTC.

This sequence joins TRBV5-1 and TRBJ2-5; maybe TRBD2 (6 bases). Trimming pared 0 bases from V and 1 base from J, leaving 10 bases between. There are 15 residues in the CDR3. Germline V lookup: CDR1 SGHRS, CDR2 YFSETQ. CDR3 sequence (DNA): TGCGCCAGCAGCTTGGGTCGGGGAGGCCAAGAGACCCAGTACTTC. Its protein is CASSLGRGGQETQYF.

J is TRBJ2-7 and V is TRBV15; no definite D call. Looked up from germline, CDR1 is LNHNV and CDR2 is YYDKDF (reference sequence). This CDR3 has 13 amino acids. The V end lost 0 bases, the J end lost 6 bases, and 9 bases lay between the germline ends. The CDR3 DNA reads TGTGCCACCAGCAGAGATCGAACTCTCGAGCAGTACTTC. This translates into CATSRDRTLEQYF.

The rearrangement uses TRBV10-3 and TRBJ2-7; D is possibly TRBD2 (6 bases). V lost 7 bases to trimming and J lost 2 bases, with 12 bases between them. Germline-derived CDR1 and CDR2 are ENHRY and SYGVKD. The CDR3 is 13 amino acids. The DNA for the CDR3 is TGTGCCATCACCCGGGACTTAACCTACGAGCAGTACTTC. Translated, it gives CAITRDLTYEQYF.

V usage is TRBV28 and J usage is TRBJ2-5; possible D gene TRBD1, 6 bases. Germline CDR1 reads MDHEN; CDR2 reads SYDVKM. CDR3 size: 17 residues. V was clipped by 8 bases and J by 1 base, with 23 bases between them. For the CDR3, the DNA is TGTGCCAGCCAAGACCTGGGGGCAGGGGTGACCCAAGAGACCCAGTACTTC. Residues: CASQDLGAGVTQETQYF.

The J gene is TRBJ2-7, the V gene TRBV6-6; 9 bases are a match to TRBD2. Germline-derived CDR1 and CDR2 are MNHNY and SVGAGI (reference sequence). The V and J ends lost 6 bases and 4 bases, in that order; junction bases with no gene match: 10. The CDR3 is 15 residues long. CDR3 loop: CASRAEVAGAYEQYF. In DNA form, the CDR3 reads TGTGCCAGCAGGGCCGAAGTAGCGGGAGCGTACGAGCAGTACTTC.

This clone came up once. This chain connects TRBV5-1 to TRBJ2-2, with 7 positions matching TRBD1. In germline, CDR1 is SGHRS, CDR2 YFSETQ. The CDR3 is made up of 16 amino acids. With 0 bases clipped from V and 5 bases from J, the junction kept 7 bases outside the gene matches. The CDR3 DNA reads TGCGCCAGCAGCTTGGGGGCAGGGGGAATAACCGGGGAGCTGTTTTTT. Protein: CASSLGAGGITGELFF.

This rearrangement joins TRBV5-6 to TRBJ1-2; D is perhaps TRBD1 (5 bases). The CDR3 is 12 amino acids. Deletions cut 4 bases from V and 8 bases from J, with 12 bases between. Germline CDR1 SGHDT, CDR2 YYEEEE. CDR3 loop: CASSLAEGGYTF. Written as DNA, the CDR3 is TGTGCCAGCAGCCTGGCGGAGGGGGGCTACACCTTC.

CDR3 bases: TGTGCCAGCAGTTTATGGGTGGACTCTACTACTTTCTTT. As protein: CASSLWVDSTTFF. The chain has TRBV27 and TRBJ1-1; D unresolved. Germline values: CDR1 MNHEY, CDR2 SMNVEV (reference sequence). V was pared by 1 base and J by 12 bases, with 15 bases between. The CDR3 spans 13 residues.

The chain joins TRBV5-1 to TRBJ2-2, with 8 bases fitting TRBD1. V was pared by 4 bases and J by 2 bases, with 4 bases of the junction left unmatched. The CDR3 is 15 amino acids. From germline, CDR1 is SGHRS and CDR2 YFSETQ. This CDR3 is CASSPGQENTGELFF. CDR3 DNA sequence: TGCGCCAGCAGCCCGGGACAGGAAAACACCGGGGAGCTGTTTTTT.

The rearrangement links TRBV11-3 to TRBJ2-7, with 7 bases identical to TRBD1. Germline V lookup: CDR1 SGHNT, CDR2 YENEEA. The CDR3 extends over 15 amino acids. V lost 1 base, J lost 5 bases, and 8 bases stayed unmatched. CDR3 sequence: CASSLGPGTADEQYF. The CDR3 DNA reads TGTGCCAGCAGCTTAGGGCCCGGGACAGCGGACGAGCAGTACTTC.